Listed below are T cell receptor beta chains from one sample, sequenced in a study of T cells in Graves' hyperthyroidism and ophthalmopathy. TCRdb re-derived calls from the multiplex PCR reads in MiXCR, one entry per CDR3 protein. The repertoire has some 550,000 distinct CDR3 sequences, 20% of them found once; the top ten carry approximately 26%. The sample was blood. The receptors stem from a man aged 18 to 29 with Graves' hyperthyroidism. Each CDR3 is given with its conserved first and last residue. The D gene is left open where the match is weak. Rows may omit the clone size; those that give it use once, few, many or a size class.

.	many	TRBV27	TRBJ2-2	TGTGCCAGCAGTCGTCAGCACACCGGGGAGCTGTTTTTT	CASSRQHTGELFF
.	few	TRBV9	TRBJ2-5	TGTGCCAGCAGCGTTTGGGCAGCACAAGAGACCCAGTACTTC	CASSVWAAQETQYF
.	.	TRBV6-5	TRBJ2-7	TGTGCCAGCAGTTTACCCCAGGGGCAAAGGGGTAACGAGCAGTACTTC	CASSLPQGQRGNEQYF
TRBD1	few	TRBV20-1	TRBJ1-5	TGCAGTGCTAGAGGGCTTCGGGAGGACAGGGGCCGGGGATATAGCAATCAGCCCCAGCATTTT	CSARGLREDRGRGYSNQPQHF
TRBD1	few	TRBV19	TRBJ1-1	TGTGCCAGTAGTATCACAGGGGGTTGGCGGAGTAGCACTGAAGCTTTCTTT	CASSITGGWRSSTEAFF
.	many	TRBV28	TRBJ2-7	TGTGCCAGCAGTTTATCCCATCCCGGGACTCCCTACGAGCAGTACTTC	CASSLSHPGTPYEQYF
TRBD2	.	TRBV28	TRBJ2-7	TGTGCCAGCAGTCCCGGGACTAGCTTTTCCTACGAGCAGTACTTC	CASSPGTSFSYEQYF
.	many	TRBV12-3/TRBV12-4	TRBJ1-2	TGTGCCCAGTACCGGGCTGATGGCTACACCTTC	CAQYRADGYTF
.	many	TRBV7-6	TRBJ2-2	TGTGCCAGCAGCCCGGGGGACCCCACCGGGGAGCTGTTTTTT	CASSPGDPTGELFF
.	.	TRBV20-1	TRBJ1-1	TGCAGTGCTATGGGACCAAAGGAGGCTTTCTTT	CSAMGPKEAFF
.	many	TRBV30	TRBJ1-3	TGTGCCTGGAGTCAAGGGACGACTGGAAACACCATATATTTT	CAWSQGTTGNTIYF
.	.	TRBV20-1	TRBJ2-7	TGCAGTGCTAGAGTCGACTCAGACTCCTACGAGCAGTACTTC	CSARVDSDSYEQYF
TRBD1	many	TRBV6-1	TRBJ2-5	TGTGCCAGCACCACGCCGGGACAGTCTATAGAGACCCAGTACTTC	CASTTPGQSIETQYF
TRBD1	.	TRBV25-1	TRBJ1-2	TGTGCCAGCCAGGGGGCAGGGTCTGGAGTTGGCTACACCTTC	CASQGAGSGVGYTF
.	.	TRBV30	TRBJ1-5	TGTGCCTGGAGTGTTCTTAGCAATCAGCCCCAGCATTTT	CAWSVLSNQPQHF
TRBD1	many	TRBV24-1	TRBJ2-5	TGTGCCACCAGTGACTGGACAGGGGGCGATGAGACCCAGTACTTC	CATSDWTGGDETQYF
TRBD1	few	TRBV4-2	TRBJ1-2	TGTGCCAGCAGCCGGGGATGGGGACAGACCCAGCGAGCTTATGGCTACACCTTC	CASSRGWGQTQRAYGYTF
.	.	TRBV12-3/TRBV12-4	TRBJ2-7	TGTGCCAGCAGTTTAGTCCCCAGCACCGAGCAGTACTTC	CASSLVPSTEQYF
TRBD1	few	TRBV28	TRBJ1-5	TGTGCCAGCAGTTGGAGACAGGGGGCCCCCAATCAGCCCCAGCATTTT	CASSWRQGAPNQPQHF
.	many	TRBV29-1	TRBJ1-1	TGCAGCGTTAAGATTGTAGGGAACACTGAAGCTTTCTTT	CSVKIVGNTEAFF
TRBD2	many	TRBV6-4	TRBJ2-2	TGTGCCAGCAGGGGACTAGCGGGGGGGTTGAACACCGGGGAGCTGTTTTTT	CASRGLAGGLNTGELFF
TRBD1	many	TRBV11-2	TRBJ1-2	TGTGCCAGCAGCCACGGACAGGGTAACTATGGCTACACCTTC	CASSHGQGNYGYTF
.	many	TRBV5-1	TRBJ2-7	TGCGCCAGCAGCTTGGGAAGGGGGGGCCAAAACGAGCAGTACTTC	CASSLGRGGQNEQYF
.	.	TRBV6-5	TRBJ2-7	TGTGCCAGCAGTTACGGCGCCCGCCTCTCCTACGAGCAGTACTTC	CASSYGARLSYEQYF
.	many	TRBV19	TRBJ1-5	TGTGCCAGTAGAGGGGCTGCAGGTGGCCATAGCAATCAGCCCCAGCATTTT	CASRGAAGGHSNQPQHF
TRBD1	few	TRBV29-1	TRBJ2-7	TGCAGCGTTGAAGACCCGTGGCAGGGGGCACTCTACGAGCAGTACTTC	CSVEDPWQGALYEQYF
TRBD1	many	TRBV28	TRBJ1-2	TGTGCCAGCAGTTCAGGGACAGCACTTGATGGCTACACCTTC	CASSSGTALDGYTF
.	few	TRBV7-2	TRBJ2-5	TGTGCCAGCAGCTTAGGCTCAGGGATTGGAGAGACCCAGTACTTC	CASSLGSGIGETQYF
TRBD2	.	TRBV7-6	TRBJ2-7	TGTGCCAGCAGCCCCCCTAGCGGGAGGGCCGGAGAGCAGTACTTC	CASSPPSGRAGEQYF
TRBD1	many	TRBV5-1	TRBJ2-2	TGCGCCAGCAGCCTACAGGGACAGGGTGCGGGGGAGCTGTTTTTT	CASSLQGQGAGELFF
.	many	TRBV5-1	TRBJ2-2	TGCGCCAGCACCCTTGATGGCACCGGGGAGCTGTTTTTT	CASTLDGTGELFF
TRBD2	.	TRBV11-2	TRBJ2-7	TGTGCCAGCAGCTCGGACCCCCGCCTGGCGGGAGGTCCCAACGAGCAGTACTTC	CASSSDPRLAGGPNEQYF
.	few	TRBV4-1	TRBJ1-1	TGCGCCAGCAGCTCAAGTAAGATGAGAAACATGAACACTGAAGCTTTCTTT	CASSSSKMRNMNTEAFF
.	many	TRBV11-2	TRBJ1-3	TGTGCCAGCAGCTTCGTCGGGGGAAATGGAAACACCATATATTTT	CASSFVGGNGNTIYF
TRBD1	many	TRBV6-5	TRBJ1-3	TGTGCCAGCAGTTATGGACAGGGTTTCGGAAACACCATATATTTT	CASSYGQGFGNTIYF
.	many	TRBV5-1	TRBJ1-1	TGCGCCAGCAGCTTGGGCCCCCGGGGGCAAACTGAAGCTTTCTTT	CASSLGPRGQTEAFF
.	many	TRBV12-5	TRBJ2-5	TGTGCTAGTGGCCCCGCTGAAGGGACACAAGAGACCCAGTACTTC	CASGPAEGTQETQYF